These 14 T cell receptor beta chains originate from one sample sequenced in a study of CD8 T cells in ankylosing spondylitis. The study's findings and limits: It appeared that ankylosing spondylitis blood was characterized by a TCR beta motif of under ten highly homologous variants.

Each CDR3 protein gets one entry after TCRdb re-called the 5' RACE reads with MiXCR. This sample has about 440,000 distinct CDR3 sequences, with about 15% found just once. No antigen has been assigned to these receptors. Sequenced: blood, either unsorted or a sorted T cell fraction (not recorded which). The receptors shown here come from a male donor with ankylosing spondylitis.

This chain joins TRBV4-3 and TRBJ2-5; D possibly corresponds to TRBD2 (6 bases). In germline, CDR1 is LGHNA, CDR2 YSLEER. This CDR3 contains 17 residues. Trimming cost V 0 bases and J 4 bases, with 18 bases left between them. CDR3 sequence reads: CASSQDLRRERGETQYF. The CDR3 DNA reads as TGCGCCAGCAGCCAAGATCTTCGGCGGGAAAGGGGAGAGACCCAGTACTTC.

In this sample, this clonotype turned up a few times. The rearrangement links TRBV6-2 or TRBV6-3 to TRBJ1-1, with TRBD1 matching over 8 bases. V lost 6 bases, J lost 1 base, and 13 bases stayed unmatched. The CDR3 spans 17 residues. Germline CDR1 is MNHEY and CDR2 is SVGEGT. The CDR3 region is CASRATESGGPNTEAFF. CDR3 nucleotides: TGTGCCAGCAGGGCGACTGAATCAGGGGGCCCGAACACTGAAGCTTTCTTT.

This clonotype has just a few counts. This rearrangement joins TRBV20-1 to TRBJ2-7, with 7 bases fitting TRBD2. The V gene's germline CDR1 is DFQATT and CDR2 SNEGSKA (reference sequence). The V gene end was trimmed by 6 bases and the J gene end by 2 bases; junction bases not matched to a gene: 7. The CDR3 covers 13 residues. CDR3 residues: CSAPPSGTYEQYF. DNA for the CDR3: TGCAGTGCCCCACCTAGCGGAACCTACGAGCAGTACTTC.

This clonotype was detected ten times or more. CDR3 in DNA: TGTGCCAGCAGCCAACCGGGACAGGGGGGCTACACCTTC. Its translation is CASSQPGQGGYTF. The chain is built from TRBV4-2 and TRBJ1-2; 10 nucleotides agree with TRBD1. The germline V gene has CDR1 LGHNA and CDR2 YNFKEQ. V gave up 2 bases and J gave up 8 bases; unmatched junction bases: 2. This CDR3 spans 13 amino acids.

CDR3: CARAGGTDTQYF. The CDR3, as DNA: TGCGCTCGCGCAGGGGGCACAGATACGCAGTATTTT. The rearrangement uses TRBV20-1 and TRBJ2-3, with D perhaps matching TRBD1 (6 bases). The CDR3 is 12 amino acids. Germline CDR1 reads DFQATT; CDR2 reads SNEGSKA (reference sequence).

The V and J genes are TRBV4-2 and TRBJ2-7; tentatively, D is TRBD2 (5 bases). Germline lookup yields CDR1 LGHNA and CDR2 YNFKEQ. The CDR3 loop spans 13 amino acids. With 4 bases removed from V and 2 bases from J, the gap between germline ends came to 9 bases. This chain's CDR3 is CASSRGLTYEQYF. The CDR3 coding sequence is TGTGCCAGCAGCCGAGGGCTCACCTACGAGCAGTACTTC.

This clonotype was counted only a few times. The CDR3 DNA follows: TGTGCCAGCAGTTCGGGGGACAGGGGGCGGAATCAGCCCCAGCATTTT. This translates into CASSSGDRGRNQPQHF. This chain uses TRBV27 with TRBJ1-5; 12 bases fit TRBD1. J lost 4 bases, V lost 4 bases, and 5 bases had no gene match. The CDR3 has 16 residues. CDR1 is MNHEY and CDR2 is SMNVEV in the germline V gene (reference sequence).

CDR3 sequence reads: CASSYSILADYEQYF. CDR3 in DNA: TGTGCCAGCAGTTACTCTATCCTAGCGGACTACGAGCAGTACTTC. The chain carries TRBV6-5 and TRBJ2-7; 7 bases fit TRBD2. CDR1 and CDR2 from the germline V gene are MNHEY and SVGAGI. The CDR3 has 15 amino acids. After removal of 0 bases from V and 3 bases from J, the junction contained 5 bases not matched to a gene.

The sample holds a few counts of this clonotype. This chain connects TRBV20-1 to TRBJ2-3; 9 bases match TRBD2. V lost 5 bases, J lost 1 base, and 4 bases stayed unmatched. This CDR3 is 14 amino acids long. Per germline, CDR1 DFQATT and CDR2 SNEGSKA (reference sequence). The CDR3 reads CSAVRTSGTDTQYF. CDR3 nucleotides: TGCAGTGCTGTGAGGACTAGCGGCACAGATACGCAGTATTTT.

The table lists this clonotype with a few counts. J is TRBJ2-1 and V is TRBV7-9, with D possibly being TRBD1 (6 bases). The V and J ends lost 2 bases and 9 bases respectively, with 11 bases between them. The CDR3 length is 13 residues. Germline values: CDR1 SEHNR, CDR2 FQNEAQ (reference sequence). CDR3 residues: CASSLIAGVEQFF. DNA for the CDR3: TGTGCCAGCAGCTTAATTGCAGGGGTTGAGCAGTTCTTC.

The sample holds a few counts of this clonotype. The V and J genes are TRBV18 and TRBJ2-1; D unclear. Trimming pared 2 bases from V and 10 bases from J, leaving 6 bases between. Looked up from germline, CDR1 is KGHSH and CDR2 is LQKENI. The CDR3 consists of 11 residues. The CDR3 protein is CASSPLEEQFF. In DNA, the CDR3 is TGTGCCAGCTCACCATTGGAAGAGCAGTTCTTC.

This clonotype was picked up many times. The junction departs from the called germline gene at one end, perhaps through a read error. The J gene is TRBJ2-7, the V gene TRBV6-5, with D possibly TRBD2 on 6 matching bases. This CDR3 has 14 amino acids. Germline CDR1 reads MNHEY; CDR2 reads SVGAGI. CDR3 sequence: CASSYPSEGYGQYF. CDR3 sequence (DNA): TGTGCCAGCAGTTACCCATCGGAGGGTTACGGGCAGTACTTC.

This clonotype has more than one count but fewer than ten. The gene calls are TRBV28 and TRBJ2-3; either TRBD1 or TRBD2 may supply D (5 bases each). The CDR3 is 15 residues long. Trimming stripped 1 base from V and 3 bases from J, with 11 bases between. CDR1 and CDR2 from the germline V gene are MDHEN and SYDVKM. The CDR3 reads CASSLSGRETDTQYF. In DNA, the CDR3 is TGTGCCAGCAGTTTATCGGGCAGGGAGACAGATACGCAGTATTTT.

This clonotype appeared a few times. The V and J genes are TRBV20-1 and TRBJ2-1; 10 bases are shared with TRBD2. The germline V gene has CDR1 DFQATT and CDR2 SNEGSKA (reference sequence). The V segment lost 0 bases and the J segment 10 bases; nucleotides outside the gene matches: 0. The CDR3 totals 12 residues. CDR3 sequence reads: CSARDSGGEQFF. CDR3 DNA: TGCAGTGCTAGAGATAGCGGGGGGGAGCAGTTCTTC.